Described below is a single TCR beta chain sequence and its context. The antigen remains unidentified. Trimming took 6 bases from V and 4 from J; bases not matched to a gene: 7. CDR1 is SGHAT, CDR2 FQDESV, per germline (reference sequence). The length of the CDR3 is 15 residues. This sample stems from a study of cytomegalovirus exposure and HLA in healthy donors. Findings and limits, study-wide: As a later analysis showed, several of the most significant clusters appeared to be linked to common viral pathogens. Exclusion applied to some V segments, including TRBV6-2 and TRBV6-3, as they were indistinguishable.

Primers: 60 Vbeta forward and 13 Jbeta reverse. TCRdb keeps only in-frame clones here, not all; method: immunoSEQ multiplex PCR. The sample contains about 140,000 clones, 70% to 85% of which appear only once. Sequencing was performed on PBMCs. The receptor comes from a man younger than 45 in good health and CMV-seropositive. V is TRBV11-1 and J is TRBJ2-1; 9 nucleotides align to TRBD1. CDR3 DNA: TGTGCCAGCAGGGGGGGACAGGGCAATTACAATGAGCAGTTCTTC. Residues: CASRGGQGNYNEQFF.